The 20 T cell receptor beta chains given below trace back to one sample, sequenced in a study of technical replicates of blood from four donors. Repertoires were generated with immunoSEQ multiplex PCR, while TCRdb's copy carries only in-frame clones and drops some. There are 85,000 to 100,000 clones in the sample; around 92% occur only once, and roughly 0.26% lies in the top ten. Sample: T cells isolated from PBMCs. Source of these receptors: a human donor in good health.

The chain uses TRBV2 and TRBJ2-1, with 13 bases identical to TRBD2. This CDR3 has 17 residues. J gave up 4 bases and V 3 bases, and 6 bases lay outside the gene matches. Germline loops: CDR1 SNHLY, CDR2 FYNNEI. CDR3 sequence (DNA): TGTGCCAGCAGTGAGGGACTAGCGGGACGAGGATACAATGAGCAGTTCTTC. Amino acids: CASSEGLAGRGYNEQFF.

V and J are TRBV2 and TRBJ1-1; 8 bases agree with TRBD1. Losses at the gene ends were 5 bases for V and 5 bases for J; bases not matched to a gene: 34. The CDR3 loop spans 23 amino acids. CDR1 is SNHLY, CDR2 FYNNEI, per germline. CDR3 sequence (DNA): TGTGCCAGCAGTTACGACGGGACTCAGGGGGCCCATCCCATTACCGCCGGGAGGACTGAAGCTTTCTTT. Its translation is CASSYDGTQGAHPITAGRTEAFF.

This sequence joins TRBV7-6 and TRBJ1-4, with D perhaps TRBD1 (5 bases). The V gene's germline CDR1 is SGHVS and CDR2 FNYEAQ. The V gene lost 1 base and the J gene lost 14 bases, with 17 bases spanning the gap. The CDR3 sequence is 14 residues long. CDR3: CASSLEIGTGRLFF. In DNA form, the CDR3 reads TGTGCCAGCAGCTTAGAAATTGGGACTGGGCGGCTGTTTTTT.

This chain joins TRBV9 and TRBJ2-3, with 10 bases that match TRBD1. CDR3 size: 17 residues. Germline CDR1 reads SGDLS; CDR2 reads YYNGEE. The trim removed 0 bases at V and 2 bases at J, leaving 6 bases unmatched. CDR3 loop: CASSVVNGQGDTDTQYF. The CDR3 bases are TGTGCCAGCAGCGTAGTAAATGGACAGGGGGACACAGATACGCAGTATTTT.

This chain uses TRBV28 with TRBJ1-5, with 8 bases aligning to TRBD1. The CDR3 is 16 amino acids. Per germline, CDR1 MDHEN and CDR2 SYDVKM. Trimming took 6 bases from V and 15 from J; bases not matched to a gene: 22. As DNA, the CDR3 is TGTGCCAGCAGCAGGATCCTCGGGACAGGCTCCTATCCTCGGCATTTT. This translates into CASSRILGTGSYPRHF.

A single count supports this clone. This sequence joins TRBV5-1 and TRBJ2-5, with no clear D. V lost 4 bases and J lost 0, with 7 bases in between. CDR1 is SGHRS and CDR2 is YFSETQ in the germline V gene. The CDR3 loop spans 13 amino acids. CDR3 loop: CASSISYQETQYF. CDR3 sequence (DNA): TGCGCCAGCAGCATCTCCTACCAAGAGACCCAGTACTTC.

This chain joins TRBV9 and TRBJ1-3; D remains unclear. The V gene's germline CDR1 is SGDLS and CDR2 YYNGEE. Trimming removed 0 bases from V and 1 base from J, with 8 bases in between. CDR3 size: 15 residues. Here the CDR3 reads CASSVVPVSGNTIYF. The CDR3 DNA sequence: TGTGCCAGCAGCGTAGTTCCAGTATCTGGAAACACCATATATTTT.

The chain carries TRBV11-3 and TRBJ2-3, with 9 bases identical to TRBD2. The CDR3 is made up of 17 amino acids. The germline V gene encodes CDR1 SGHNT and CDR2 YENEEA. The ends lost 5 bases at V and 5 bases at J; junction bases unmatched: 14. CDR3 coding DNA: TGTGCCAGCAGCGGCGCGGGGTGGCGGGGGGGCAAAGATACGCAGTATTTT. Its protein is CASSGAGWRGGKDTQYF. Filled out from reference TRBV11-3 and TRBJ2-3, the complete variable domain reads EAGVVQSPRYKIIEKKQPVAFWCNPISGHNTLYWYLQNLGQGPELLIRYENEEAVDDSQLPKDRFSAERLKGVDSTLKIQPAELGDSAVYLCASSGAGWRGGKDTQYFGPGTRLTVL.

The rearrangement uses TRBV25-1 and TRBJ2-2; 9 nucleotides agree with TRBD1. From germline, CDR1 is MGHDK and CDR2 SYGVNS. With V trimmed by 4 bases and J by 6 bases, 9 bases remained unmatched. This CDR3 is built from 16 residues. CDR3 region: CASSGIGTGWSGELFF. For the CDR3, the DNA is TGTGCCAGCAGTGGGATAGGGACAGGGTGGTCCGGGGAGCTGTTTTTT. The whole variable domain, filled in from reference TRBV25-1 and TRBJ2-2, reads EADIYQTPRYLVIGTGKKITLECSQTMGHDKMYWYQQDPGMELHLIHYSYGVNSTEKGDLSSESTVSRIRTEHFPLTLESARPSHTSQYLCASSGIGTGWSGELFFGEGSRLTVL.

The genes are TRBV5-6 and TRBJ2-3, with 8 bases identical to TRBD2. This CDR3 region has 18 residues. The germline V gene encodes CDR1 SGHDT and CDR2 YYEEEE. With 3 bases clipped from V and 2 bases from J, the junction kept 14 bases outside the gene matches. The CDR3 sequence is CASSWDPIAGPYTDTQYF. The CDR3 DNA reads TGTGCCAGCAGCTGGGACCCTATAGCGGGACCTTACACAGATACGCAGTATTTT.

The rearrangement uses TRBV4-1 and TRBJ2-2; TRBD2 matches at 9 bases. The CDR3 length is 15 residues. Germline-derived CDR1 and CDR2 are MGHRA and YSYEKL. Germline trimming cut 1 base from V and 7 bases from J; bases unmatched to any gene: 4. DNA for the CDR3: TGCGCCAGCAGCCAAGGCGGGGGGGATGTCGGGGAGCTGTTTTTT. Its protein is CASSQGGGDVGELFF.

This chain uses TRBV4-1 with TRBJ2-2; TRBD2 matches 14 bases. The CDR3 has 20 residues. The junction had 14 bases not matched to a gene; V was cut back by 3 bases and J by 5 bases. Germline CDR1 reads MGHRA; CDR2 reads YSYEKL. Written as DNA, the CDR3 is TGCGCCAGCAGCCAGACTAGCGGGAGGGCCCCTGTTGTTGGTACCGGGGAGCTGTTTTTT. Its protein product is CASSQTSGRAPVVGTGELFF.

The V gene is TRBV27, the J gene TRBJ2-7; 10 nucleotides agree with TRBD2. V gave up 8 bases and J gave up 4 bases; unmatched junction bases: 8. The CDR3 loop spans 14 amino acids. CDR1 and CDR2 (germline): MNHEY, SMNVEV (reference sequence). CDR3 sequence reads: CASGSGGALYEQYF. The DNA of the CDR3 is TGTGCCAGCGGCAGCGGGGGGGCCTTGTACGAGCAGTACTTC.

This sequence joins TRBV2 and TRBJ2-5; the match to TRBD1 covers 7 bases. This CDR3 region has 13 residues. Germline CDR1 and CDR2: SNHLY and FYNNEI. V shed 8 bases and J 2 bases; nucleotides not matched to a gene: 5. The CDR3 DNA follows: TGTGCCAGCCTACTGGACAGGCAAGAGACCCAGTACTTC. As protein: CASLLDRQETQYF.

The genes are TRBV28 and TRBJ1-2; weak D call: TRBD1 (5 bases). Germline-derived CDR1 and CDR2 are MDHEN and SYDVKM. CDR3 size: 12 residues. Trimming stripped 6 bases from V and 8 bases from J, with 13 bases between. Written as DNA, the CDR3 is TGTGCCAGCAGCAACCAGGGAATCGGCTACACCTTC. Its translation: CASSNQGIGYTF.

The chain combines TRBV5-1 with TRBJ2-3; TRBD2 matches 16 bases. The CDR3 is made up of 19 amino acids. The ends lost 2 bases at V and 1 base at J; junction bases unmatched: 7. The germline CDR1 and CDR2 sequences are SGHRS and YFSETQ. This CDR3 reads CASSFLGTSGGAGTDTQYF. The CDR3 coding sequence is TGCGCCAGCAGCTTTCTCGGGACTAGCGGGGGGGCCGGCACAGATACGCAGTATTTT.

This chain uses TRBV7-9 with TRBJ1-2; D is uncertain. From germline, CDR1 is SEHNR and CDR2 FQNEAQ (reference sequence). Trimming took 3 bases from V and 6 from J, leaving 20 bases between them. The CDR3 totals 16 residues. The CDR3 loop is CASSFGVGSNGDGYTF. In DNA form, the CDR3 reads TGTGCCAGCAGCTTTGGGGTAGGCTCAAACGGGGATGGCTACACCTTC. Filled out from reference TRBV7-9 and TRBJ1-2, the complete variable domain reads DTGVSQNPRHKITKRGQNVTFRCDPISEHNRLYWYRQTLGQGPEFLTYFQNEAQLEKSRLLSDRFSAERPKGSFSTLEIQRTEQGDSAMYLCASSFGVGSNGDGYTFGSGTRLTVV.

This clone is a singleton in its sample. The rearrangement uses TRBV5-1 and TRBJ2-1; TRBD1 agrees at 8 bases. CDR3 length: 14 amino acids. Germline values: CDR1 SGHRS, CDR2 YFSETQ. V dropped 0 bases and J dropped 9; count of bases not matched to a gene: 5. In DNA form, the CDR3 reads TGCGCCAGCAGCTTGGCAAGGACAGGGAGTGAGCAGTTCTTC. Its protein product is CASSLARTGSEQFF.

This chain links TRBV12-5 with TRBJ1-5; 10 bases match TRBD1. J lost 0 bases, V lost 6 bases, and 14 bases had no gene match. Germline CDR1 reads LGHNT; CDR2 reads FRNRAP. The CDR3 has 19 residues. The CDR3 protein is CASGEGDRGSHYSNQPQHF. The CDR3 nucleotides are TGTGCTAGTGGCGAAGGGGACAGGGGATCCCACTATAGCAATCAGCCCCAGCATTTT.

The V and J genes are TRBV28 and TRBJ1-5; no firm D call. Germline CDR1 is MDHEN and CDR2 is SYDVKM. CDR3 length: 12 amino acids. V was cut by 3 bases and J by 5 bases, with 5 bases left in between. CDR3 amino acids: CASSFLHQPQHF. The CDR3 DNA sequence: TGTGCCAGCAGTTTCCTTCATCAGCCCCAGCATTTT.